This T cell receptor beta chain was found in a study of human T cells and chemical hapten exposure. Study overall: Patients had diphenylcyclopropenone applied to the scalp weekly throughout the roughly 23-week study. Whole-study results and caveats: Donors had alopecia, so their immune response may differ from healthy people's.

The V and J ends lost 3 bases and 1 base respectively, with 6 bases between them. The CDR3 covers 13 residues. Germline V gene sequence: CDR1 LGHDT, CDR2 YNNKEL (reference sequence). Individual cDNA molecules in this library carried unique molecular identifiers. MiXCR was run by TCRdb on the RACE reads, yielding one entry per CDR3 protein. The sample yields about 84,000 distinct CDR3 sequences, about 9.4% seen once. The sample's time point: patch test 2, 6 weeks after DPC sensitization. Stated treatment: therapeutic diphenylcyclopropenone sensitization with weekly scalp DPC. Every patch test was put on after a blood sample was taken. This clonotype has only a few counts. Its antigen is still unknown.

This TCR was sampled from a woman between 45 and 60 years old with alopecia areata. Some clones in this sample may be carry-over from other donors' samples. The J gene is TRBJ1-1, the V gene TRBV3-1; D not resolved. The material sequenced was whole blood, taken in connection with sensitization to the hapten diphenylcyclopropenone (DPC). The CDR3 protein is CASSQHTNTEAFF. The CDR3 region has the DNA TGTGCCAGCAGCCAGCATACGAACACTGAAGCTTTCTTT.